This T cell receptor (beta chain) emerged from a study of blood T cell repertoires in COVID-19. With 1 base removed from V and 7 bases from J, the gap between germline ends came to 14 bases. Germline V CDR1 and CDR2: SGHTA, FQGTGA. The CDR3 is 14 residues long. This clone was seen just once. Original data processing: Amplifying reference gene primers gave estimates of nucleated cell counts. Here immunoSEQ multiplex PCR was the method, and the copy in TCRdb shows in-frame clones only, minus some. That table supplies the V and J calls and clone size; D and trimming were determined from the DNA. The sample gives a few hundred thousand clones, 70% to 90% of which show up once; around 0.8% is in the top ten.

This receptor was obtained from a woman aged 25-40 years with acute or convalescent COVID-19. The chain couples TRBV7-3 to TRBJ2-7; D is perhaps TRBD2 (5 bases). Material for sequencing was peripheral blood. The CDR3 DNA reads as TGTGCCAGCAGCTTAAGCCCAGCGGCCCTAGAGCAGTACTTC. It translates to CASSLSPAALEQYF.